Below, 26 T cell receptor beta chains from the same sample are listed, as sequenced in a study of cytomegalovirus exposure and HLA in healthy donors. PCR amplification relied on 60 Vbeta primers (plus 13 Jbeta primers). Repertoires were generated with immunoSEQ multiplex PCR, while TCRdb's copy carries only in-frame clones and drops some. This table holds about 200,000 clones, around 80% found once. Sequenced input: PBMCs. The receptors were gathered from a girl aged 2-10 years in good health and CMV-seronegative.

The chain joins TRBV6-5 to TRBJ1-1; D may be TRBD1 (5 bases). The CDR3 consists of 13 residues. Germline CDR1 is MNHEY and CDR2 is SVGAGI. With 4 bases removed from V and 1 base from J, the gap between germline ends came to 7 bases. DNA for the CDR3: TGTGCCAGCAGTTTCGACAGGAACACTGAAGCTTTCTTT. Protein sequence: CASSFDRNTEAFF.

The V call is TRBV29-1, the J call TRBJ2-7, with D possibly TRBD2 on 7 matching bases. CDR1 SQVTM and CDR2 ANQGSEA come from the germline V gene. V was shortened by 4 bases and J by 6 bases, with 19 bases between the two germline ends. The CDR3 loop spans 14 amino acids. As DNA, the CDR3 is TGCAGCGTTGGGGTACAGGGACTAATAGGCGAGCAGTACTTC. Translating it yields CSVGVQGLIGEQYF.

The CDR3 DNA sequence: TGTGCCGTAACAGAGGGGGCGAGTAGCAATCAGCCCCAGCATTTT. Protein: CAVTEGASSNQPQHF. The V and J genes are TRBV6-1 and TRBJ1-5, with 7 bases matching TRBD1. Germline V lookup: CDR1 MNHNS, CDR2 SASEGT. This CDR3 spans 15 amino acids. V trimming: 11 bases; J trimming: 0 bases; junction bases outside the gene matches: 10.

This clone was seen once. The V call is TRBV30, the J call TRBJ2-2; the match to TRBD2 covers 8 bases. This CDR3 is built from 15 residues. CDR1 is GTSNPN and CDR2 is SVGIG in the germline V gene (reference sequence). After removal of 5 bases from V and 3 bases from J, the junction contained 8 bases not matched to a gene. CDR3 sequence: CAWGRGVYDTGELFF. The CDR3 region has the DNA TGTGCCTGGGGGCGGGGGGTTTATGACACCGGGGAGCTGTTTTTT. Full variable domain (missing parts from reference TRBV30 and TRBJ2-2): SQTIHQWPATLVQPVGSPLSLECTVEGTSNPNLYWYRQAAGRGLQLLFYSVGIGQISSEVPQNLSASRPQDRQFILSSKKLLLSDSGFYLCAWGRGVYDTGELFFGEGSRLTVL.

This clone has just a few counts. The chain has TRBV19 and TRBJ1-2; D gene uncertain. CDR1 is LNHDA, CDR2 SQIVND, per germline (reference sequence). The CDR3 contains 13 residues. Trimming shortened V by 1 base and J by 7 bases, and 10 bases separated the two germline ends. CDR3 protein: CASSIALGGGYTF. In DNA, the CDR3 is TGTGCCAGTAGTATAGCCCTAGGTGGTGGCTACACCTTC.

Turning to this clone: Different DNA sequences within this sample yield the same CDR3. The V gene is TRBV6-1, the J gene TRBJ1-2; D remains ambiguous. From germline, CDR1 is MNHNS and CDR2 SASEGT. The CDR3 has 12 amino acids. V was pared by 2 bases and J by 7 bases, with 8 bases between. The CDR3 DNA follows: TGTGCCAGCAGTGAATCTCGGGGTGGCTACACCTTC. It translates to CASSESRGGYTF.

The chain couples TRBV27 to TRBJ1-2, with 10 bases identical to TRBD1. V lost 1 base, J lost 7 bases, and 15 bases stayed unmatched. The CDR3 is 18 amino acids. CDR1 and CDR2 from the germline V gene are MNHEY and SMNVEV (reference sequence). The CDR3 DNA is TGTGCCAGCAGTTTATTTTTCCGGACAGGGGGTTCTTTGGGTGGCTACACCTTC. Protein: CASSLFFRTGGSLGGYTF.

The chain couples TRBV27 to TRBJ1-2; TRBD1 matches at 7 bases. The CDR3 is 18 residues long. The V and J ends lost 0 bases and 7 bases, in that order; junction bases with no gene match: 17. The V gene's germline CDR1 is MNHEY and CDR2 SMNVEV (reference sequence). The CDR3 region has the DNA TGTGCCAGCAGTTTATCCATCCCCAGTGGAGGGGGCGCATCTGGCTACACCTTC. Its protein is CASSLSIPSGGGASGYTF.

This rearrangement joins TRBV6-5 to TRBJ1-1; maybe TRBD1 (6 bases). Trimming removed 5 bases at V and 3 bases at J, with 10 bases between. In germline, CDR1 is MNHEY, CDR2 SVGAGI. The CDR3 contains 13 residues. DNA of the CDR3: TGTGCCAGCAGTGAAGACAGGTACACTGAAGCTTTCTTT. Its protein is CASSEDRYTEAFF.

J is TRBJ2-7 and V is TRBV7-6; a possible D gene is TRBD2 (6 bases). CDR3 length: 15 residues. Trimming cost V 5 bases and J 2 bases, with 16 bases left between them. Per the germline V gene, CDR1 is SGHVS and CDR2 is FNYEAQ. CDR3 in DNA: TGTGCCAGCAGCAAAGGGCCGGGGGTTGCCTACGAGCAGTACTTC. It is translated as CASSKGPGVAYEQYF.

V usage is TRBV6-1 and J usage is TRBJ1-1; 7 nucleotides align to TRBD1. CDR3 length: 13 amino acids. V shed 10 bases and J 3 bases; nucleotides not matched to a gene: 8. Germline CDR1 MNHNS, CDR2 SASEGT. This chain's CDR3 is CATGGQLDTEAFF. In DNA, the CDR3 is TGTGCCACAGGGGGGCAGCTGGACACTGAAGCTTTCTTT.

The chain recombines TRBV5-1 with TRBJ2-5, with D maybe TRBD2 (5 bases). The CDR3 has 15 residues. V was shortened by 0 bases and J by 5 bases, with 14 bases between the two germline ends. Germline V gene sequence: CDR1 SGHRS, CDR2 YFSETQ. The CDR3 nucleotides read TGCGCCAGCAGCTTGGCCCGACCCGGGGAGGAGACCCAGTACTTC. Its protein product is CASSLARPGEETQYF.

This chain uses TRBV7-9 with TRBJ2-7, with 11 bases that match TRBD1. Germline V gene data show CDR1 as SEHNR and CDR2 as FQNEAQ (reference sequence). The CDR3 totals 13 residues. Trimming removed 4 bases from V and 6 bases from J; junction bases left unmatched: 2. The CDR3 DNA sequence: TGTGCCAGCAGCTACGGGACAGGGGGCGAGCAGTACTTC. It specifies CASSYGTGGEQYF.

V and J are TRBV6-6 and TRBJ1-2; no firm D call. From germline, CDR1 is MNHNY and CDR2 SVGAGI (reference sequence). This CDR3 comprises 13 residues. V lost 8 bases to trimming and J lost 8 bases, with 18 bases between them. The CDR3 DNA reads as TGTGCCAGCTTTGCCTCAGGCCCCTCGGGCTACACCTTC. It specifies CASFASGPSGYTF.

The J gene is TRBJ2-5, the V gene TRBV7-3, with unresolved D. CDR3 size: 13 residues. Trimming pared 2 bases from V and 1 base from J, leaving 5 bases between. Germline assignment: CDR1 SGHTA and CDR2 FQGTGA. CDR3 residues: CASSLQVQETQYF. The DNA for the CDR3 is TGTGCCAGCAGCTTACAGGTCCAAGAGACCCAGTACTTC.

The CDR3 loop reads CASSHLGTVSLLGANVLTF. The CDR3 bases are TGTGCCAGCAGCCACCTCGGGACAGTAAGTCTACTTGGGGCCAACGTCCTGACTTTC. The chain couples TRBV27 to TRBJ2-6; 7 nucleotides align to TRBD1. The CDR3 consists of 19 residues. With 6 bases clipped from V and 3 bases from J, the junction kept 17 bases outside the gene matches. In germline, CDR1 is MNHEY, CDR2 SMNVEV (reference sequence).

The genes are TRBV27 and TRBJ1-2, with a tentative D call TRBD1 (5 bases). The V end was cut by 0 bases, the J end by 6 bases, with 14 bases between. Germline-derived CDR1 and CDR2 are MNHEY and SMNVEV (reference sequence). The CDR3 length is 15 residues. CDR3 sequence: CASSLSPGIGNGYTF. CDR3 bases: TGTGCCAGCAGTTTATCTCCAGGGATAGGTAATGGCTACACCTTC.

This CDR3 reads CASSLGGGNQPQHF. The CDR3, as DNA: TGCGCCAGCAGCTTGGGGGGGGGCAATCAGCCCCAGCATTTT. The chain links TRBV5-1 to TRBJ1-5; perhaps TRBD1 as D (5 bases). V lost 0 bases, J lost 2 bases, and 6 bases lay in between. There are 14 residues in the CDR3. In germline, CDR1 is SGHRS, CDR2 YFSETQ.

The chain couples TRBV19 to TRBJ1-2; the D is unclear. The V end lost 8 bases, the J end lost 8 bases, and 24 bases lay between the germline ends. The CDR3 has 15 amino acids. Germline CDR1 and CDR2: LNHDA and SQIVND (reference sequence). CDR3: CASRQGGSLLRGYTF. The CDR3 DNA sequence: TGTGCCAGTCGCCAAGGCGGCTCGCTGCTTCGGGGCTACACCTTC.

DNA of the CDR3: TGTGCCAGCAGCGAGACATTCCTCTCTGGAAACACCATATATTTT. As protein: CASSETFLSGNTIYF. The V gene is TRBV6-1, the J gene TRBJ1-3; D gene unclear. The CDR3 length is 15 residues. CDR1 MNHNS and CDR2 SASEGT come from the germline V gene. Trimming removed 6 bases at V and 0 bases at J, with 12 bases between.

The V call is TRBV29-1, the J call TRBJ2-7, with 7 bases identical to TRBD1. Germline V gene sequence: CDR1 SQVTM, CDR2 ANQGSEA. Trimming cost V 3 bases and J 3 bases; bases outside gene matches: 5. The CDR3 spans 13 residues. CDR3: CSVETGNHYEQYF. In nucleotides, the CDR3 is TGCAGCGTTGAGACAGGGAACCACTACGAGCAGTACTTC.

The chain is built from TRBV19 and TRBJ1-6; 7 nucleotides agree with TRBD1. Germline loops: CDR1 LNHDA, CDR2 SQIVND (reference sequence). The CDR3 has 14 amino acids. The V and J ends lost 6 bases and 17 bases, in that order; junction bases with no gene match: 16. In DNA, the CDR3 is TGTGCCAGTAGCCACGAACGGGACAGTCCCGTCTTCCACTTT. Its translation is CASSHERDSPVFHF.

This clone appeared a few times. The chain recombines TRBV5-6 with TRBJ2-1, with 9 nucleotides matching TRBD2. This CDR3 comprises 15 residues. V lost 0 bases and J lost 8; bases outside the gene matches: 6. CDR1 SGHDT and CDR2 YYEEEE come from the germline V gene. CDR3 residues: CASSLGGGVWDEQFF. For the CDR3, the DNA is TGTGCCAGCAGCTTGGGCGGGGGGGTGTGGGATGAGCAGTTCTTC.

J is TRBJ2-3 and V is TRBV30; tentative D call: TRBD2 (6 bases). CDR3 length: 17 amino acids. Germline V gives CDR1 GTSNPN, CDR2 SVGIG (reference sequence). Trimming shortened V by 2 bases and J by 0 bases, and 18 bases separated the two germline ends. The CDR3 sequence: CAWSLGGQKASTDTQYF. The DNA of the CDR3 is TGTGCCTGGAGTCTGGGAGGACAAAAAGCTAGCACAGATACGCAGTATTTT. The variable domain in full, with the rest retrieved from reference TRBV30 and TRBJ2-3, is SQTIHQWPATLVQPVGSPLSLECTVEGTSNPNLYWYRQAAGRGLQLLFYSVGIGQISSEVPQNLSASRPQDRQFILSSKKLLLSDSGFYLCAWSLGGQKASTDTQYFGPGTRLTVL.

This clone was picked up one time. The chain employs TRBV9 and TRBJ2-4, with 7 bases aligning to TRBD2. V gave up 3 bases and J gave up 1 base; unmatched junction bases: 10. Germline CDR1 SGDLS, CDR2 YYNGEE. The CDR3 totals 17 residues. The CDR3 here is CASSGYTSRGAKNIQYF. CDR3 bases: TGTGCCAGCAGCGGTTACACTTCGCGGGGGGCCAAAAACATTCAGTACTTC.

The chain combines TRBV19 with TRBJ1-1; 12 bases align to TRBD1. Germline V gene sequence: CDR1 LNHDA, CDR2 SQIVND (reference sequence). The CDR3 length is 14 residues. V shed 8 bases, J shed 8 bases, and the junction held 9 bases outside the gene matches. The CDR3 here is CASSPGQGASEAFF. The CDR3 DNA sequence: TGTGCCAGTTCACCGGGACAGGGGGCCTCCGAAGCTTTCTTT.